The 23 T cell receptor beta chains listed next were all sequenced from one sample in a study of blood T cell repertoires in COVID-19. Using immunoSEQ multiplex PCR, the repertoire was profiled, and TCRdb retains in-frame clones only, with some absent. The sample lists about 120,000 clones; around three quarters were seen once. The material sequenced was peripheral blood. The receptors derive from a woman aged 80 or over with acute or convalescent COVID-19.

The chain combines TRBV7-2 with TRBJ1-2, with D unresolved. The CDR3 totals 16 residues. Germline CDR1 SGHTA, CDR2 FQGNSA. V lost 3 bases to trimming and J lost 0 bases, with 14 bases between them. CDR3 sequence (DNA): TGTGCCAGCAGCTTCCACCGGGTCCTTACTAACTATGGCTACACCTTC. It yields the protein CASSFHRVLTNYGYTF.

The chain employs TRBV2 and TRBJ1-1, with D possibly being TRBD1 (6 bases). Per germline, CDR1 SNHLY and CDR2 FYNNEI. The CDR3 has 13 amino acids. Trimming took off 7 bases at V and 4 bases at J, with 13 bases between the two ends. This CDR3 is CASKLDSPTEAFF. CDR3 sequence (DNA): TGTGCCAGCAAATTGGACAGTCCCACTGAAGCTTTCTTT.

The chain couples TRBV19 to TRBJ1-6; 9 nucleotides agree with TRBD1. CDR1 LNHDA and CDR2 SQIVND come from the germline V gene (reference sequence). J was trimmed by 7 bases and V by 5 bases; bases with no gene match: 0. There are 13 residues in the CDR3. This CDR3 reads CASSGTGNSPLHF. CDR3 in DNA: TGTGCCAGTAGTGGGACAGGGAATTCACCCCTCCACTTT.

The CDR3 DNA follows: TGTGCCAGCAGCCAAGACTGGAGTCTCACTTCGGAAGCTTTCTTT. Protein: CASSQDWSLTSEAFF. This chain joins TRBV3-1 (or the pseudogene TRBV3-2) and TRBJ1-1; no definite D call. CDR3 length: 15 residues. The V end was cut by 0 bases, the J end by 8 bases, with 16 bases between. Germline V CDR1 and CDR2: LGHDT, YNNKEL (reference sequence).

The V and J genes are TRBV28 and TRBJ2-1; TRBD2 aligns across 9 bases. The junction had 7 bases not matched to a gene; V was cut back by 6 bases and J by 4 bases. Germline V gives CDR1 MDHEN, CDR2 SYDVKM. The CDR3 sequence is 15 residues long. This chain's CDR3 is CASSPAGGGYNEQFF. The DNA of the CDR3 is TGTGCCAGCAGCCCCGCGGGGGGGGGTTACAATGAGCAGTTCTTC.

V and J are TRBV4-3 and TRBJ1-3; weak D call: TRBD1 (6 bases). This CDR3 has 15 amino acids. CDR1 LGHNA and CDR2 YSLEER come from the germline V gene. Trimming removed 3 bases from V and 1 base from J, with 10 bases in between. CDR3 in DNA: TGCGCCAGCAGCCAGCTGACAGGTTCTGGAAACACCATATATTTT. Its translation: CASSQLTGSGNTIYF.

This chain links TRBV7-9 with TRBJ2-6, with D possibly being TRBD2 (6 bases). This CDR3 has 17 amino acids. Germline-derived CDR1 and CDR2 are SEHNR and FQNEAQ (reference sequence). V dropped 1 base and J dropped 2 bases, with 12 bases sitting between them. This chain's CDR3 is CASSLDGGGAGANVLTF. The DNA of the CDR3 is TGTGCCAGCAGCTTAGATGGGGGAGGTGCTGGGGCCAACGTCCTGACTTTC.

J is TRBJ1-1 and V is TRBV5-6; 8 nucleotides agree with TRBD1. Germline V CDR1 and CDR2: SGHDT, YYEEEE. The length of the CDR3 is 16 residues. Trimming cost V 0 bases and J 3 bases; bases outside gene matches: 7. The CDR3 nucleotides read TGTGCCAGCAGCTTGGGCCCGGGACAGGTGGACACTGAAGCTTTCTTT. This codes for CASSLGPGQVDTEAFF.

The rearrangement uses TRBV2 and TRBJ1-1, with D tentatively TRBD1 (6 bases). The CDR3 is 13 amino acids. V dropped 7 bases and J dropped 5 bases, with 14 bases sitting between them. Germline V lookup: CDR1 SNHLY, CDR2 FYNNEI. CDR3: CASNPGGHTEAFF. CDR3 in DNA: TGTGCCAGCAATCCCGGGGGGCATACTGAAGCTTTCTTT.

The rearrangement links TRBV5-1 to TRBJ1-1; D perhaps matches TRBD1 (5 bases). V was cut by 1 base and J by 1 base, with 8 bases left in between. The length of the CDR3 is 14 residues. The germline gives CDR1 SGHRS, CDR2 YFSETQ. In DNA form, the CDR3 reads TGCGCCAGCAGCTTGCGACAGACGAACACTGAAGCTTTCTTT. The encoded protein is CASSLRQTNTEAFF. The whole variable domain, remainder taken from reference TRBV5-1 and TRBJ1-1, is KAGVTQTPRYLIKTRGQQVTLSCSPISGHRSVSWYQQTPGQGLQFLFEYFSETQRNKGNFPGRFSGRQFSNSRSEMNVSTLELGDSALYLCASSLRQTNTEAFFGQGTRLTVV.

This clone is a singleton in its sample. The rearrangement joins TRBV25-1 to TRBJ2-1; 7 bases are shared with TRBD1. This CDR3 has 12 amino acids. V lost 6 bases and J lost 13; bases outside the gene matches: 9. From germline, CDR1 is MGHDK and CDR2 SYGVNS. The chain's CDR3 is CASRTRQGFQFF. For the CDR3, the DNA is TGTGCCAGCAGGACCCGACAGGGCTTCCAGTTCTTC.

The rearrangement joins TRBV5-1 to TRBJ1-3, with D maybe TRBD1 (5 bases). Per germline, CDR1 SGHRS and CDR2 YFSETQ. This CDR3 spans 14 amino acids. Between the trimmed V and J ends, which lost 0 bases and 4 bases, there was a span of 8 bases. The CDR3 nucleotides read TGCGCCAGCAGCTTGGCAGGGTACGGAAACACCATATATTTT. This encodes CASSLAGYGNTIYF.

This chain joins TRBV10-1 and TRBJ2-5, with 9 bases matching TRBD2. V shed 5 bases, J shed 4 bases, and the junction held 8 bases outside the gene matches. CDR3 length: 15 amino acids. Germline V gene lookup returns CDR1 WNHNN and CDR2 SYGVQD (reference sequence). CDR3 sequence reads: CASSSIAGVGETQYF. CDR3 coding DNA: TGCGCCAGCAGTTCGATAGCGGGAGTCGGAGAGACCCAGTACTTC.

The gene calls are TRBV6-5 and TRBJ1-1; 9 bases line up with TRBD1. The trim removed 8 bases at V and 3 bases at J, leaving 7 bases unmatched. The CDR3 loop spans 14 amino acids. Germline CDR1 MNHEY, CDR2 SVGAGI. This CDR3 is CASVTGGADTEAFF. CDR3 sequence (DNA): TGTGCCAGCGTTACAGGGGGCGCGGACACTGAAGCTTTCTTT.

This chain links TRBV2 with TRBJ1-1; D unclear. V was shortened by 8 bases and J by 7 bases, with 11 bases between the two germline ends. The CDR3 runs 11 residues. The germline gives CDR1 SNHLY, CDR2 FYNNEI. The CDR3 DNA reads TGTGCCAGCCTTTACTTGCTTGAAGCTTTCTTT. This sequence encodes CASLYLLEAFF. Combining the CDR3 with reference TRBV2 and TRBJ1-1 gives the whole variable domain EPEVTQTPSHQVTQMGQEVILRCVPISNHLYFYWYRQILGQKVEFLVSFYNNEISEKSEIFDDQFSVERPDGSNFTLKIRSTKLEDSAMYFCASLYLLEAFFGQGTRLTVV.

The chain links TRBV9 to TRBJ1-1; D is uncertain. This CDR3 spans 13 amino acids. CDR1 and CDR2 (germline): SGDLS, YYNGEE. V lost 0 bases and J 1 base, leaving 4 bases between the germline ends. CDR3 nucleotides: TGTGCCAGCAGCGTAGGCAGGAACACTGAAGCTTTCTTT. It encodes CASSVGRNTEAFF.

The CDR3 DNA follows: TGTGCCAGCACCGACGGAGGAGGGCGCTCTGGAAACACCATATATTTT. Its protein is CASTDGGGRSGNTIYF. The chain is built from TRBV9 and TRBJ1-3; D unclear. The CDR3 has 16 residues. V was cut by 6 bases and J by 0 bases, with 16 bases left in between. Germline values: CDR1 SGDLS, CDR2 YYNGEE.

V and J are TRBV24-1 and TRBJ2-3, with TRBD2 matching 9 bases. Germline CDR1 and CDR2: KGHDR and SFDVKD. The V and J ends lost 10 bases and 0 bases, in that order; junction bases with no gene match: 4. The CDR3 length is 14 residues. CDR3 coding DNA: TGTGCCACGAGAGCGGGAGGAAGCACAGATACGCAGTATTTT. Its protein product is CATRAGGSTDTQYF.

The chain carries TRBV19 and TRBJ2-7, with 7 bases identical to TRBD2. This CDR3 comprises 16 residues. J lost 2 bases, V lost 0 bases, and 7 bases had no gene match. CDR1 is LNHDA, CDR2 SQIVND, per germline (reference sequence). CDR3 region: CASSIDPGLGTYEQYF. DNA for the CDR3: TGTGCCAGTAGTATAGATCCCGGACTAGGCACCTACGAGCAGTACTTC.

The V and J genes are TRBV9 and TRBJ1-3; D might be TRBD1 (6 bases). Germline loops: CDR1 SGDLS, CDR2 YYNGEE. The V end lost 3 bases, the J end lost 4 bases, and 11 bases lay between the germline ends. The CDR3 loop spans 14 amino acids. CDR3 in DNA: TGTGCCAGCAGCGACAGGGTAACGGGAAACACCATATATTTT. Its translation is CASSDRVTGNTIYF.

The chain joins TRBV13 to TRBJ2-5; 10 nucleotides agree with TRBD2. The CDR3 loop spans 15 amino acids. Germline V gene lookup returns CDR1 PRHDT and CDR2 FYEKMQ (reference sequence). After removal of 5 bases from V and 4 bases from J, the junction contained 7 bases not matched to a gene. The CDR3 region has the DNA TGTGCCAGCAGCCAATCAGCGGGGGGGTCAGAGACCCAGTACTTC. This encodes CASSQSAGGSETQYF.

This clone occurred once. CDR3 in DNA: TGTGCCAGCAGCGCAGGGTATGAAAAACTGTTTTTT. Its translation: CASSAGYEKLFF. The V gene is TRBV5-5, the J gene TRBJ1-4, with D possibly being TRBD1 (5 bases). The germline V gene has CDR1 SGHKS and CDR2 YYEKEE (reference sequence). The CDR3 contains 12 residues. Between the trimmed V and J ends, which lost 4 bases and 6 bases, there was a span of 7 bases.

This chain joins TRBV27 and TRBJ1-6; D unclear. Germline values: CDR1 MNHEY, CDR2 SMNVEV (reference sequence). V was shortened by 6 bases and J by 7 bases, with 7 bases between the two germline ends. The CDR3 is 12 amino acids. The CDR3 sequence: CASSEQNSPLHF. CDR3 sequence (DNA): TGTGCCAGCAGCGAACAGAATTCACCCCTCCACTTT.